The TCR beta chain under discussion was sequenced for a study of tumor and adjacent non-tumor tissue in lung cancer. The CDR3 extends over 13 amino acids. Germline lookup yields CDR1 LGHNA and CDR2 YNFKEQ. This clonotype was recorded only once. One end of the junction does not line up with germline, which may come from a read error. No cell sorting was done before RNA was extracted from the tissue. A modified ARM-PCR protocol with three rounds of nested PCR amplified TCRbeta. Using its own MiXCR run on the multiplex PCR reads, TCRdb lists one record per CDR3 protein. The sample has approximately 90,000 distinct CDR3 sequences; about 72% are singletons.

Sequencing input: lung tumor tissue. V usage is TRBV4-2 and J usage is TRBJ1-1, with D tentatively TRBD1 (6 bases). The clonotype comes from a man in his sixties with non-small cell lung cancer. The CDR3 loop reads CASSQDRGWGTVF. CDR3 bases: TGTGCCAGCAGCCAAGACAGGGGTTGGGGAACTGTCTTT.